This T cell receptor beta chain is drawn from a study of blood T cell repertoires in COVID-19. TCRdb keeps only in-frame clones here, not all; method: immunoSEQ multiplex PCR. The sample holds 65,000 to 90,000 clones; approximately 92% are singletons and the top ten take around 10%. The V gene end was trimmed by 4 bases and the J gene end by 6 bases; junction bases not matched to a gene: 5. The CDR3 extends over 15 amino acids. Germline CDR1 is MNHEY and CDR2 is SMNVEV (reference sequence). This clone was seen a handful of times. Sequencing was performed on peripheral blood. The chain couples TRBV27 to TRBJ1-4, with TRBD1 identical over 10 bases. The sequence was obtained from an elderly man with acute or convalescent COVID-19. CDR3: CASSSGTGVYEKLFF. Here the CDR3 DNA reads TGTGCCAGCAGTTCCGGGACAGGGGTTTATGAAAAACTGTTTTTT.